This section outlines one TCR beta chain sequence together with its context. The data were produced by immunoSEQ multiplex PCR, yet TCRdb's version contains in-frame clones alone and is incomplete. The table lists 80,000 or so clones, around 94% of them singletons. The sample is drawn from a study of control samples from healthy donors and cancer patients. Germline CDR1 reads SGHNT; CDR2 reads YYREEE (reference sequence). The V gene lost 4 bases and the J gene lost 2 bases, with 15 bases spanning the gap. This CDR3 contains 16 residues. The sample consisted of blood. The rearrangement joins TRBV5-4 to TRBJ2-2, with D perhaps matching TRBD1 or TRBD2 (5 bases each). This TCR came from a woman aged 35 to 49 in good health. The CDR3 nucleotides are TGTGCCAGCAGCACAACCGGGACGGGTAACACCGGGGAGCTGTTTTTT. Its translation: CASSTTGTGNTGELFF.